A selection of T cell receptor beta chains follows, all from one sample in a study of CD8+ T cells in alopecia areata. Repertoires were generated with immunoSEQ multiplex PCR, while TCRdb's copy carries only in-frame clones and drops some. The repertoire holds roughly 150,000 clones, with about 60% as singletons. Sequencing was performed on CD4+ T cells sorted from blood, taken at week 0. The origin of the receptors is a human donor with alopecia areata. CDR3s include the opening cysteine and the closing phenylalanine or tryptophan. Each record gives: CDR3 protein, CDR3 DNA, clone size, J gene, V gene, D gene. The D gene is left open where the match is weak. Some rows have no size entry. The others give once, few or many, or a class for an expanded clone.

CDR3aa: CASSQEGGQRETQYF; CDR3nt: TGCGCCAGCAGCCAAGAAGGGGGACAGAGGGAGACCCAGTACTTC; abundance: once; j_gene: TRBJ2-5; v_gene: TRBV4-3; d_gene: TRBD1
CDR3aa: CAWRQYSGNTIYF; CDR3nt: TGTGCCTGGAGGCAGTACTCTGGAAACACCATATATTTT; abundance: .; j_gene: TRBJ1-3; v_gene: TRBV30; d_gene: .
CDR3aa: CASSFHLAVSETQYF; CDR3nt: TGTGCCAGCAGCTTCCACTTAGCGGTATCAGAGACCCAGTACTTC; abundance: .; j_gene: TRBJ2-5; v_gene: TRBV11-2; d_gene: .
CDR3aa: CSVGQGNYGYTF; CDR3nt: TGCAGCGTTGGTCAGGGGAACTATGGCTACACCTTC; abundance: .; j_gene: TRBJ1-2; v_gene: TRBV29-1; d_gene: .
CDR3aa: CASSGGGEETQYF; CDR3nt: TGTGCCAGCAGCGGCGGGGGGGAAGAGACCCAGTACTTC; abundance: few; j_gene: TRBJ2-5; v_gene: TRBV6-5; d_gene: TRBD2
CDR3aa: CRGTGNTEAFF; CDR3nt: TGCAGGGGGACAGGGAACACTGAAGCTTTCTTT; abundance: few; j_gene: TRBJ1-1; v_gene: TRBV20-1; d_gene: TRBD1
CDR3aa: CSVAQTNTEAFF; CDR3nt: TGCAGCGTAGCACAGACGAACACTGAAGCTTTCTTT; abundance: .; j_gene: TRBJ1-1; v_gene: TRBV29-1; d_gene: .
CDR3aa: CSVPGHVTSYEQYF; CDR3nt: TGCAGCGTTCCGGGACACGTAACGTCCTACGAGCAGTACTTC; abundance: once; j_gene: TRBJ2-7; v_gene: TRBV29-1; d_gene: .
CDR3aa: CSVGQGSEAFF; CDR3nt: TGCAGCGTTGGGCAGGGGTCTGAAGCTTTCTTT; abundance: .; j_gene: TRBJ1-1; v_gene: TRBV29-1; d_gene: .
CDR3aa: CSAETGGGYEQYF; CDR3nt: TGCAGCGCCGAAACAGGGGGCGGCTACGAGCAGTACTTC; abundance: .; j_gene: TRBJ2-7; v_gene: TRBV29-1; d_gene: TRBD1
CDR3aa: CASSLSLSNQPQHF; CDR3nt: TGTGCCAGCAGCTTATCTTTAAGCAATCAGCCCCAGCATTTT; abundance: .; j_gene: TRBJ1-5; v_gene: TRBV7-2; d_gene: .
CDR3aa: CSVWVLGRGYTF; CDR3nt: TGCAGCGTCTGGGTCCTGGGGAGGGGCTACACCTTC; abundance: .; j_gene: TRBJ1-2; v_gene: TRBV29-1; d_gene: .
CDR3aa: CSAGGRMNTEAFF; CDR3nt: TGCAGCGCCGGGGGGAGGATGAACACTGAAGCTTTCTTT; abundance: .; j_gene: TRBJ1-1; v_gene: TRBV29-1; d_gene: .
CDR3aa: CASSVGVSSGANVLTF; CDR3nt: TGTGCCAGCAGCGTAGGTGTGAGCTCTGGGGCCAACGTCCTGACTTTC; abundance: .; j_gene: TRBJ2-6; v_gene: TRBV9; d_gene: .
CDR3aa: CSSGGTGGSTDTQYF; CDR3nt: TGCAGCTCCGGGGGGACAGGCGGGAGCACAGATACGCAGTATTTT; abundance: once; j_gene: TRBJ2-3; v_gene: TRBV29-1; d_gene: .
CDR3aa: CASSFGAGRANEQFF; CDR3nt: TGTGCCAGCAGCTTTGGGGCGGGGAGAGCTAATGAGCAGTTCTTC; abundance: once; j_gene: TRBJ2-1; v_gene: TRBV7-9; d_gene: .
CDR3aa: CASSSSWNPGNIQYF; CDR3nt: TGTGCCAGCAGCTCATCTTGGAACCCAGGGAACATTCAGTACTTC; abundance: .; j_gene: TRBJ2-4; v_gene: TRBV7-9; d_gene: .
CDR3aa: CASSLQGEVYEQYF; CDR3nt: TGTGCCAGCAGCTTACAGGGGGAGGTCTACGAGCAGTACTTC; abundance: .; j_gene: TRBJ2-7; v_gene: TRBV5-6; d_gene: TRBD1
CDR3aa: CASSQGWREGTGELFF; CDR3nt: TGCGCCAGCAGCCAAGGATGGAGGGAGGGTACCGGGGAGCTGTTTTTT; abundance: few; j_gene: TRBJ2-2; v_gene: TRBV4-3; d_gene: TRBD2
CDR3aa: CASSPDSYNQPQHF; CDR3nt: TGTGCCAGCAGCCCCGACAGCTACAATCAGCCCCAGCATTTT; abundance: .; j_gene: TRBJ1-5; v_gene: TRBV7-9; d_gene: .
CDR3aa: CASSRGLNTEAFF; CDR3nt: TGTGCCAGCAGCAGGGGGCTGAACACTGAAGCTTTCTTT; abundance: .; j_gene: TRBJ1-1; v_gene: TRBV27; d_gene: TRBD1
CDR3aa: CAWSWTGTGTDTQYF; CDR3nt: TGTGCCTGGAGTTGGACAGGGACGGGGACAGATACGCAGTATTTT; abundance: .; j_gene: TRBJ2-3; v_gene: TRBV30; d_gene: TRBD1
CDR3aa: CASRRDTALYGYTF; CDR3nt: TGTGCCAGCAGGAGGGACACCGCCCTCTATGGCTACACCTTC; abundance: once; j_gene: TRBJ1-2; v_gene: TRBV6-5; d_gene: .
CDR3aa: CASSYDGTGQPQHF; CDR3nt: TGTGCCAGTAGCTATGACGGGACAGGACAGCCCCAGCATTTT; abundance: .; j_gene: TRBJ1-5; v_gene: TRBV19; d_gene: TRBD1
CDR3aa: CASSSERGATYEQYF; CDR3nt: TGTGCCAGCAGCTCGGAGCGGGGGGCCACCTACGAGCAGTACTTC; abundance: few; j_gene: TRBJ2-7; v_gene: TRBV7-2; d_gene: TRBD2
CDR3aa: CASREQGARNYGYTF; CDR3nt: TGCGCCAGCAGGGAACAGGGGGCCCGCAACTATGGCTACACCTTC; abundance: few; j_gene: TRBJ1-2; v_gene: TRBV10-2; d_gene: TRBD1
CDR3aa: CASSRVLRAVGDTQYF; CDR3nt: TGCGCCAGCAGCCGGGTGTTGAGGGCGGTGGGGGATACGCAGTATTTT; abundance: once; j_gene: TRBJ2-3; v_gene: TRBV5-1; d_gene: .
CDR3aa: CSFPKGRAQSSYNEQFF; CDR3nt: TGCAGCTTCCCAAAGGGGAGAGCCCAGAGCTCCTACAATGAGCAGTTCTTC; abundance: .; j_gene: TRBJ2-1; v_gene: TRBV29-1; d_gene: .
CDR3aa: CSVSGENTDTQYF; CDR3nt: TGCAGCGTAAGCGGGGAGAACACAGATACGCAGTATTTT; abundance: .; j_gene: TRBJ2-3; v_gene: TRBV29-1; d_gene: TRBD2
CDR3aa: CASRAGTYGYTF; CDR3nt: TGTGCCAGCCGTGCAGGGACATATGGCTACACCTTC; abundance: .; j_gene: TRBJ1-2; v_gene: TRBV7-2; d_gene: .
CDR3aa: CASSFMGGGDTEAFF; CDR3nt: TGTGCCAGCAGCTTCATGGGCGGAGGGGACACTGAAGCTTTCTTT; abundance: once; j_gene: TRBJ1-1; v_gene: TRBV7-9; d_gene: .
CDR3aa: CASSQDPPGRPQPQHF; CDR3nt: TGTGCCAGCAGCCAAGATCCACCAGGGAGGCCTCAGCCCCAGCATTTT; abundance: .; j_gene: TRBJ1-5; v_gene: TRBV4-2; d_gene: .
CDR3aa: CASSPRTSGKNEQFF; CDR3nt: TGTGCCAGTAGTCCCAGGACTAGCGGGAAGAATGAGCAGTTCTTC; abundance: few; j_gene: TRBJ2-1; v_gene: TRBV19; d_gene: TRBD2
CDR3aa: CSVSYRGADTQYF; CDR3nt: TGCAGCGTTTCTTACAGGGGGGCAGATACGCAGTATTTT; abundance: few; j_gene: TRBJ2-3; v_gene: TRBV29-1; d_gene: TRBD1
CDR3aa: CASSQDGLTGALTEAFF; CDR3nt: TGCGCCAGCAGCCAAGATGGGCTGACAGGGGCCCTCACTGAAGCTTTCTTT; abundance: .; j_gene: TRBJ1-1; v_gene: TRBV4-1; d_gene: TRBD1
CDR3aa: CASSPFLDTQYF; CDR3nt: TGTGCCAGCAGCCCCTTCCTTGATACGCAGTATTTT; abundance: .; j_gene: TRBJ2-3; v_gene: TRBV7-2; d_gene: .
CDR3aa: CASSTKRQGIETQYF; CDR3nt: TGTGCCAGCAGCACCAAACGACAGGGGATAGAGACCCAGTACTTC; abundance: .; j_gene: TRBJ2-5; v_gene: TRBV9; d_gene: TRBD1
CDR3aa: CAWSSTYGYTF; CDR3nt: TGTGCCTGGAGTTCGACATATGGCTACACCTTC; abundance: few; j_gene: TRBJ1-2; v_gene: TRBV30; d_gene: .
CDR3aa: CAWVPGQGASPLHF; CDR3nt: TGTGCCTGGGTTCCGGGACAGGGGGCTTCACCCCTCCACTTT; abundance: few; j_gene: TRBJ1-6; v_gene: TRBV30; d_gene: TRBD1
CDR3aa: CAWTGQGNTGELFF; CDR3nt: TGTGCCTGGACGGGACAGGGAAACACCGGGGAGCTGTTTTTT; abundance: .; j_gene: TRBJ2-2; v_gene: TRBV30; d_gene: TRBD1
CDR3aa: CVKQGETQYF; CDR3nt: TGTGTCAAACAAGGGGAGACCCAGTACTTC; abundance: once; j_gene: TRBJ2-5; v_gene: TRBV27; d_gene: .
CDR3aa: CASSQGGAPSGGELFF; CDR3nt: TGTGCCAGCAGCCAAGGGGGGGCTCCTAGTGGCGGGGAGCTGTTTTTT; abundance: .; j_gene: TRBJ2-2; v_gene: TRBV4-2; d_gene: .
CDR3aa: CSGGQGIKTEAFF; CDR3nt: TGCAGCGGCGGACAGGGAATCAAGACTGAAGCTTTCTTT; abundance: .; j_gene: TRBJ1-1; v_gene: TRBV29-1; d_gene: TRBD1
CDR3aa: CASSPGFNEQYF; CDR3nt: TGCGCCAGCAGCCCGGGGTTTAACGAGCAGTACTTC; abundance: .; j_gene: TRBJ2-7; v_gene: TRBV5-1; d_gene: .
CDR3aa: CASRPRGGLDEQYF; CDR3nt: TGTGCGAGCAGGCCGAGGGGGGGCCTTGACGAGCAGTACTTC; abundance: .; j_gene: TRBJ2-7; v_gene: TRBV6-1; d_gene: .